This T cell receptor beta chain appears in the sequencing data of a study of metastatic and nonmetastatic thyroid tumors (dated by TCRdb to the early 2020s). Context from the whole study: For patients with malignant and with benign thyroid disease, the researchers compared repertoires between peripheral blood samples and tumor or nodule tissue samples.

Preparation of the library involved PCR. These reads were obtained on an Illumina HiSeq 4000. The TCR beta-chain CDR3 region of each patient was profiled by high-throughput sequencing. The original methods were these. The researchers built a classifier to tell apart papillary thyroid cancer patients with distant metastasis, based on CDR3 differences among clinicopathological groups. Repertoire diversity was assessed with the Shannon index, and tumor-blood repertoire similarity with the Morisita-Horn index. TCRdb ran its own pipeline on the public reads, namely fastp trimming at Q25 and MiXCR clone calling, and kept in-frame beta chains. For this entry, the V and J calls and clone size follow TCRdb and not the study's own pipeline. For this sample the table gives approximately 22,000 clones, of which 16% were detected only once. The biggest ten clones account for under 11% of the sample. This clone came up a few times. There is no known antigen for this receptor. No per-base quality is available; no much larger clone lies one base away.

Broad study findings and their caveats: In both blood and tumor samples, malignant tumors were reported to have significantly higher TCR beta diversity than benign nodules.

Reading the germline V gene (reference sequence) gives CDR1 DFQATT and CDR2 SNEGSKA. The CDR3 covers 11 residues, taking in both the cysteine and the phenylalanine. The read is trimmed to its CDR3 DNA, 33 bases read in frame from base 1. Germline trimming: 7 bases from V, 5 bases from J; junction bases outside gene matches: 2. No treatment had been received by any patient before thyroid surgery. Patient clinical samples collected from about 2011 to 2019 were retrospectively analysed using T-cell receptor beta sequencing. The sequenced material came from tumor tissue. The receptor chain draws on TRBV20-1 and TRBJ1-2; the central 9 bases match TRBD1. This TCR came from a female donor with papillary thyroid cancer or a benign thyroid nodule (not recorded which). Some clones in this sample may be carry-over from other donors' samples. In nucleotides, the sequence is TGCAGTGTCGACAGGGGGTATGGCTACACCTTC. Translated, it reads CSVDRGYGYTF.